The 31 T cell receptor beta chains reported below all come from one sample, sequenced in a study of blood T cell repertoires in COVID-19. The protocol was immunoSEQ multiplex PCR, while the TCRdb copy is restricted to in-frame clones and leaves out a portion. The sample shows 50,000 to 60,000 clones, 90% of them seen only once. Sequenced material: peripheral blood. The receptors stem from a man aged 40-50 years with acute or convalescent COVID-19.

Here the CDR3 reads CASNPRWGNTEAFF. CDR3 nucleotide sequence: TGTGCCAGCAATCCCCGGTGGGGCAACACTGAAGCTTTCTTT. The chain combines TRBV28 with TRBJ1-1; perhaps TRBD1 as D (5 bases). Germline V lookup: CDR1 MDHEN, CDR2 SYDVKM. The CDR3 is 14 amino acids. Trimming cost V 7 bases and J 2 bases, with 14 bases left between them.

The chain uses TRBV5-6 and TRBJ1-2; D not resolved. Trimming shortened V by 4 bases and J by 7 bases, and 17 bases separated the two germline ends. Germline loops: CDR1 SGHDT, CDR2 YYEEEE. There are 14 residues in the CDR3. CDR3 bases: TGTGCCAGCAGCCTCGGACTCCCTCACGGTGGCTACACCTTC. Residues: CASSLGLPHGGYTF.

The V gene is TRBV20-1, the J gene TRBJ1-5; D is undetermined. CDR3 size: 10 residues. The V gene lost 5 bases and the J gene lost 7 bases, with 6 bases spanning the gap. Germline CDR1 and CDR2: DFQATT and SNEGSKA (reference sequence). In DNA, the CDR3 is TGCAGTGCTGGGCGCCAGCCCCAGCATTTT. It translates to CSAGRQPQHF.

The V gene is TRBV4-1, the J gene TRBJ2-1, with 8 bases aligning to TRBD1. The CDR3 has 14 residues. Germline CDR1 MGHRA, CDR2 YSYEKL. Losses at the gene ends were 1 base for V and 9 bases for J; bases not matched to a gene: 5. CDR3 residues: CASSQGGQGREQFF. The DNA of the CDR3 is TGCGCCAGCAGCCAAGGAGGACAGGGTCGTGAGCAGTTCTTC.

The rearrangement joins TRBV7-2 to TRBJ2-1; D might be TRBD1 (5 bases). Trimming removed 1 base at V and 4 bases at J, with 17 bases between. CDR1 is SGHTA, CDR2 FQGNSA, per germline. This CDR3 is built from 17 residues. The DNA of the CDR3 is TGTGCCAGCAGCTTAGGAATAAACTCAGGGCGATACAATGAGCAGTTCTTC. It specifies CASSLGINSGRYNEQFF.

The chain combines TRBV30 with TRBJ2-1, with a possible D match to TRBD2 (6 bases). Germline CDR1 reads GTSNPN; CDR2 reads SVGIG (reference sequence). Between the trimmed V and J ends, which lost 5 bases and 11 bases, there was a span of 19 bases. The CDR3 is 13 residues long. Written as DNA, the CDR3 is TGTGCCTGGGATTCCGTCTTTAGCGGACAGCAGTTCTTC. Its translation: CAWDSVFSGQQFF. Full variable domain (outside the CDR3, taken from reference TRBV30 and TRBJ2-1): SQTIHQWPATLVQPVGSPLSLECTVEGTSNPNLYWYRQAAGRGLQLLFYSVGIGQISSEVPQNLSASRPQDRQFILSSKKLLLSDSGFYLCAWDSVFSGQQFFGPGTRLTVL.

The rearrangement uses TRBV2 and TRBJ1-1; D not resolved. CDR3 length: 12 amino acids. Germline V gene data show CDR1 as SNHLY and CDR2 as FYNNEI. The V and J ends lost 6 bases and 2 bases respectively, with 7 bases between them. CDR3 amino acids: CASRGLNTEAFF. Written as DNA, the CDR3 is TGTGCCAGCAGGGGCCTCAACACTGAAGCTTTCTTT.

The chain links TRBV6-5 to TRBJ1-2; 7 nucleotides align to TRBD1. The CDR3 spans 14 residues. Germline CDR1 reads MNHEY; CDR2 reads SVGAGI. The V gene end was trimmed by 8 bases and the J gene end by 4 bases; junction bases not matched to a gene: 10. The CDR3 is CASGGRGQLYGYTF. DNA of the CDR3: TGTGCCAGCGGGGGGCGGGGACAGCTCTATGGCTACACCTTC.

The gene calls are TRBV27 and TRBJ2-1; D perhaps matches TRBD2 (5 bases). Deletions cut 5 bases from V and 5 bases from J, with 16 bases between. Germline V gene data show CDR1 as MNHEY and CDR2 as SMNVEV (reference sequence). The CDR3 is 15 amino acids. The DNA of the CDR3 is TGTGCCAGCAGTCCCGGACCCCGGGGAGACAATGAGCAGTTCTTC. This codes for CASSPGPRGDNEQFF.

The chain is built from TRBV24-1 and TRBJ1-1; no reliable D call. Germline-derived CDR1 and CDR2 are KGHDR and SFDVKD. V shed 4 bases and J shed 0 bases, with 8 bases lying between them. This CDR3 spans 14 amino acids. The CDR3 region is CATSDANMNTEAFF. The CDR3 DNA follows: TGTGCCACCAGTGACGCAAACATGAACACTGAAGCTTTCTTT.

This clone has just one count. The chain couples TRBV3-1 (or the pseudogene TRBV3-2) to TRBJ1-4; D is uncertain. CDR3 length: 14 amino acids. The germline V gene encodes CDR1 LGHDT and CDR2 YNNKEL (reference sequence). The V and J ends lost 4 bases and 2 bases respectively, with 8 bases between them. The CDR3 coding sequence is TGTGCCAGCAGCCTTCCCGGGACTAATGAAAAACTGTTTTTT. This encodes CASSLPGTNEKLFF.

The CDR3, as DNA: TGTGCTAGTGGTTTGGAGGGACAGGCAGATACGCAGTATTTT. Translation: CASGLEGQADTQYF. The chain combines TRBV12-5 with TRBJ2-3; 8 nucleotides match TRBD1. J lost 4 bases, V lost 1 base, and 1 base had no gene match. Germline loops: CDR1 LGHNT, CDR2 FRNRAP. CDR3 length equals 14 residues.

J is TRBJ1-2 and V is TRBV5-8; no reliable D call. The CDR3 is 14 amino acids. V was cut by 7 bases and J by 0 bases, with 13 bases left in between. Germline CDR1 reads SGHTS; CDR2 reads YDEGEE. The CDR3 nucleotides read TGTGCCAGCTCCCTATCTCCCTCTAACTATGGCTACACCTTC. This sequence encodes CASSLSPSNYGYTF. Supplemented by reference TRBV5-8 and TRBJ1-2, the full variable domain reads EAGVTQSPTHLIKTRGQQATLRCSPISGHTSVYWYQQALGLGLQFLLWYDEGEERNRGNFPPRFSGRQFPNYSSELNVNALELEDSALYLCASSLSPSNYGYTFGSGTRLTVV.

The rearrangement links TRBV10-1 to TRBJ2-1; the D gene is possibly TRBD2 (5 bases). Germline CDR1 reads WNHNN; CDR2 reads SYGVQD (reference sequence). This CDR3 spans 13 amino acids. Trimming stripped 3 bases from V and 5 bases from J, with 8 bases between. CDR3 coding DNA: TGCGCCAGCAGTGACCCGGGAAACAATGAGCAGTTCTTC. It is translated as CASSDPGNNEQFF.

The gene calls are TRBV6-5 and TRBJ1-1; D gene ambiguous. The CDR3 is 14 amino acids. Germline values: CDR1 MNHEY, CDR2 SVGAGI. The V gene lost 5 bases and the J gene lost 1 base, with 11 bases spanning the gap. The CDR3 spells CASSPTEANTEAFF. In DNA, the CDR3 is TGTGCCAGCAGTCCGACGGAGGCGAACACTGAAGCTTTCTTT.

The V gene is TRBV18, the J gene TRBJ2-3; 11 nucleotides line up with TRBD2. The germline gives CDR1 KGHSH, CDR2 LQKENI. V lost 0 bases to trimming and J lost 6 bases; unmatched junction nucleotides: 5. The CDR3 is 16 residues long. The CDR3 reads CASSPPSLAGVDTQYF. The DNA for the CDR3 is TGTGCCAGCTCACCACCCTCACTAGCGGGAGTCGATACGCAGTATTTT.

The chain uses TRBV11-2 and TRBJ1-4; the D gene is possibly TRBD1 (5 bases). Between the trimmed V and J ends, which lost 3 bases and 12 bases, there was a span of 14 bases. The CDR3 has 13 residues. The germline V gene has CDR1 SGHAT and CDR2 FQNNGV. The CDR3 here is CASSFGEGQELFF. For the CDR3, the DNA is TGTGCCAGCAGCTTTGGGGAGGGGCAAGAACTGTTTTTT.

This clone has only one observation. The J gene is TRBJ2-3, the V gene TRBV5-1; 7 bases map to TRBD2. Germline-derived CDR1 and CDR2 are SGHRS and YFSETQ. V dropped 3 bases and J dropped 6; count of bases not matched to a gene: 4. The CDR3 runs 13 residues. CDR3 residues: CASSSTSRDTQYF. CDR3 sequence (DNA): TGCGCCAGCAGCTCGACTAGCCGGGATACGCAGTATTTT.

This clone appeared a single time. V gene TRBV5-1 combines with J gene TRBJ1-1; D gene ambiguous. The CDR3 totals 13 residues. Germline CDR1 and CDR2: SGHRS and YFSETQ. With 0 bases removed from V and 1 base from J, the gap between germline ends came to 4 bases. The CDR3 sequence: CASSLGPNTEAFF. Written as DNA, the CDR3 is TGCGCCAGCAGCTTGGGGCCGAACACTGAAGCTTTCTTT.

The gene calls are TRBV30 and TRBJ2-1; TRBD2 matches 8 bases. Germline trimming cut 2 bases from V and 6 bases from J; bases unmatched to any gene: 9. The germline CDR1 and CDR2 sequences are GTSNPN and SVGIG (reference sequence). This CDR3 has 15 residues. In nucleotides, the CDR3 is TGTGCCTGGAGTCGGAGAGGGCTAGCGGGCAATGAGCAGTTCTTC. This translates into CAWSRRGLAGNEQFF. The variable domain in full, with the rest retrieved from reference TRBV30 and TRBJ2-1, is SQTIHQWPATLVQPVGSPLSLECTVEGTSNPNLYWYRQAAGRGLQLLFYSVGIGQISSEVPQNLSASRPQDRQFILSSKKLLLSDSGFYLCAWSRRGLAGNEQFFGPGTRLTVL.

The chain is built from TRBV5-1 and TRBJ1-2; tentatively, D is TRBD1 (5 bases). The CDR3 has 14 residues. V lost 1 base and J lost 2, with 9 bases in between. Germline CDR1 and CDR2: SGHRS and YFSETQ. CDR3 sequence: CASSLQSGNYGYTF. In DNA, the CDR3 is TGCGCCAGCAGCTTGCAGTCAGGGAACTATGGCTACACCTTC.

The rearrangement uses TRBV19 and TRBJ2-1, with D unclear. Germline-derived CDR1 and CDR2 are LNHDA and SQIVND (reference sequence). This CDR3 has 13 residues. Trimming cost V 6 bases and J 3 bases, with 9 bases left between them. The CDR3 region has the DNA TGTGCCAGTAGCAGGCAGAACTACAATGAGCAGTTCTTC. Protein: CASSRQNYNEQFF.

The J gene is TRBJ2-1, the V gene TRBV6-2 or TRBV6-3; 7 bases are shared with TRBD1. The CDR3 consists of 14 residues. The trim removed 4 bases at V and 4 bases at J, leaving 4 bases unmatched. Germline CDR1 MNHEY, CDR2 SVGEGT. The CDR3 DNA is TGTGCCAGCAGTTTTCCGGACAGGTACAATGAGCAGTTCTTC. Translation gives CASSFPDRYNEQFF.

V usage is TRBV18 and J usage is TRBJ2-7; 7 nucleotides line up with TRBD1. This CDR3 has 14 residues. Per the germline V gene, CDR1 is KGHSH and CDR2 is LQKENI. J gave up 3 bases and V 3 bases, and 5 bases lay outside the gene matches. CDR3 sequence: CASSPGGQSYEQYF. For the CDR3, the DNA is TGTGCCAGCTCACCTGGGGGACAGAGCTACGAGCAGTACTTC.

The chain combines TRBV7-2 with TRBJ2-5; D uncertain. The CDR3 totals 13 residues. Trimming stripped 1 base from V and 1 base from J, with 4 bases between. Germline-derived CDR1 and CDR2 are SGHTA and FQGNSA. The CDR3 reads CASSLGAQETQYF. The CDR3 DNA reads TGTGCCAGCAGCTTAGGGGCCCAAGAGACCCAGTACTTC.

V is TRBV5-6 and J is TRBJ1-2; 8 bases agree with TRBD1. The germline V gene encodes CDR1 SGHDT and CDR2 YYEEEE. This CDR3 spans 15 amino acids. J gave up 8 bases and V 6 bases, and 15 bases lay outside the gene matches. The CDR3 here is CASTFRVDREKGYTF. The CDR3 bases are TGTGCCAGCACCTTCCGCGTGGACAGGGAAAAAGGCTACACCTTC.

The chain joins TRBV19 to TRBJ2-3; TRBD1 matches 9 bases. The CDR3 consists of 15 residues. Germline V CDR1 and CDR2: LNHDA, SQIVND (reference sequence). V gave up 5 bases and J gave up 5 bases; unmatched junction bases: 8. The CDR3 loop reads CASSVTGQGRDTQYF. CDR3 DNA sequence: TGTGCCAGTAGTGTTACGGGACAGGGCCGAGATACGCAGTATTTT.

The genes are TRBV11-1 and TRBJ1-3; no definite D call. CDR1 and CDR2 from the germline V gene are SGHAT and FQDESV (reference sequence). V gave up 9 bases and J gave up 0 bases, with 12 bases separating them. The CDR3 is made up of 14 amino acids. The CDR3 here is CASSTYSSGNTIYF. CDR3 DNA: TGTGCCAGTTCGACCTACAGCTCTGGAAACACCATATATTTT.

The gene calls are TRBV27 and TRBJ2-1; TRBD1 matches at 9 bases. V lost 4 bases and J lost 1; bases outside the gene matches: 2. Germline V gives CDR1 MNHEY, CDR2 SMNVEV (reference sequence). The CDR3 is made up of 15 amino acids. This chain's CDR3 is CASSSDRGSYNEQFF. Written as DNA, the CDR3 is TGTGCCAGCAGTTCAGACAGGGGGTCCTACAATGAGCAGTTCTTC.

CDR3 sequence: CATSRTSYYADTQYF. In DNA, the CDR3 is TGTGCCACCAGCCGGACTAGCTATTATGCAGATACGCAGTATTTT. The chain employs TRBV24-1 and TRBJ2-3, with 8 nucleotides matching TRBD2. The CDR3 extends over 15 amino acids. Per the germline V gene, CDR1 is KGHDR and CDR2 is SFDVKD. Trimming cost V 7 bases and J 4 bases; bases outside gene matches: 9.

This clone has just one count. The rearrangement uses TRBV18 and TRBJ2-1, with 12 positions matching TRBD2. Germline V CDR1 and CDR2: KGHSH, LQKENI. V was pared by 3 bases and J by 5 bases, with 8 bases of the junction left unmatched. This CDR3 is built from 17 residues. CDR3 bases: TGTGCCAGCTCACCGTCGCCTAGCGGGAGGGCCAACAATGAGCAGTTCTTC. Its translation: CASSPSPSGRANNEQFF.